One sample yielded the 27 T cell receptor beta chains listed below, sequenced in a study of cytomegalovirus exposure and HLA in healthy donors. This table comes from immunoSEQ multiplex PCR, and its TCRdb copy is limited to in-frame clones, with some not included. In the table there are 150,000 to 180,000 clones, about 88% of which are singletons. Sequenced material: PBMCs. All receptors derive from a man aged 18 to 35 in good health and CMV-seropositive.

V and J are TRBV15 and TRBJ1-1; no definite D call. The CDR3 has 15 residues. Per germline, CDR1 LNHNV and CDR2 YYDKDF (reference sequence). V was pared by 1 base and J by 1 base, with 10 bases between. The chain's CDR3 is CATSRASAGNTEAFF. In DNA form, the CDR3 reads TGTGCCACCAGCAGAGCCAGCGCGGGGAACACTGAAGCTTTCTTT. Together with reference TRBV15 and TRBJ1-1, the CDR3 gives the full variable domain: DAMVIQNPRYQVTQFGKPVTLSCSQTLNHNVMYWYQQKSSQAPKLLFHYYDKDFNNEADTPDNFQSRRPNTSFCFLDIRSPGLGDTAMYLCATSRASAGNTEAFFGQGTRLTVV.

This clone was detected once. V usage is TRBV5-6 and J usage is TRBJ2-3; D unresolved. Germline lookup yields CDR1 SGHDT and CDR2 YYEEEE. The V end lost 0 bases, the J end lost 2 bases, and 13 bases lay between the germline ends. The CDR3 length is 16 residues. The CDR3 loop is CASSLARRPVTDTQYF. In DNA form, the CDR3 reads TGTGCCAGCAGCTTGGCCCGCCGTCCGGTCACAGATACGCAGTATTTT.

The chain carries TRBV7-3 and TRBJ2-3, with D unresolved. The CDR3 spans 16 residues. The V end lost 1 base, the J end lost 1 base, and 12 bases lay between the germline ends. CDR1 SGHTA and CDR2 FQGTGA come from the germline V gene. The CDR3 sequence is CASSLSGSVRTDTQYF. For the CDR3, the DNA is TGTGCCAGCAGCTTAAGTGGCAGCGTACGCACAGATACGCAGTATTTT.

This clone has just a few counts. This chain connects TRBV18 to TRBJ2-7, with D perhaps TRBD2 (5 bases). Germline assignment: CDR1 KGHSH and CDR2 LQKENI. Trimming left V 2 bases short and J 1 base short, with 9 bases between. The CDR3 is 14 residues long. CDR3 bases: TGTGCCAGCTCACCAGTAGGGAGATCCTACGAGCAGTACTTC. It specifies CASSPVGRSYEQYF.

The chain joins TRBV5-1 to TRBJ1-4; D is ambiguous. V lost 3 bases to trimming and J lost 3 bases, with 15 bases between them. From germline, CDR1 is SGHRS and CDR2 YFSETQ. This CDR3 has 16 residues. The CDR3 protein is CASSWAGNSANEKLFF. Here the CDR3 DNA reads TGCGCCAGCAGCTGGGCAGGTAACTCGGCTAATGAAAAACTGTTTTTT.

This chain uses TRBV19 with TRBJ1-2, with TRBD1 as a possible D gene (5 bases). The germline gives CDR1 LNHDA, CDR2 SQIVND (reference sequence). The germline V and J ends were trimmed by 7 bases and 4 bases, with 16 bases remaining between them. CDR3 length: 14 residues. This CDR3 is CASITRGSGYGYTF. For the CDR3, the DNA is TGTGCCAGTATTACCCGGGGGTCGGGCTATGGCTACACCTTC.

The chain joins TRBV7-9 to TRBJ2-7; the D gene is possibly TRBD1 (5 bases). With 2 bases removed from V and 1 base from J, the gap between germline ends came to 12 bases. Germline V CDR1 and CDR2: SEHNR, FQNEAQ (reference sequence). CDR3 size: 15 residues. CDR3 sequence reads: CASSLTTDTSYEQYF. The CDR3 nucleotides are TGTGCCAGCAGCTTAACGACAGATACATCCTACGAGCAGTACTTC.

J is TRBJ1-2 and V is TRBV2; D uncertain. Germline loops: CDR1 SNHLY, CDR2 FYNNEI. This CDR3 comprises 15 residues. V gave up 2 bases and J gave up 1 base, with 11 bases separating them. The CDR3 reads CASSESQNDNYGYTF. The CDR3 nucleotides read TGTGCCAGCAGTGAATCCCAGAATGATAACTATGGCTACACCTTC. The variable domain in full, completed from reference TRBV2 and TRBJ1-2, reads EPEVTQTPSHQVTQMGQEVILRCVPISNHLYFYWYRQILGQKVEFLVSFYNNEISEKSEIFDDQFSVERPDGSNFTLKIRSTKLEDSAMYFCASSESQNDNYGYTFGSGTRLTVV.

V gene TRBV7-2 combines with J gene TRBJ2-7; no clear D gene. The V end was cut by 1 base, the J end by 2 bases, with 9 bases between. The length of the CDR3 is 14 residues. Germline lookup yields CDR1 SGHTA and CDR2 FQGNSA. CDR3 sequence reads: CASSLGNRAYEQYF. The CDR3 nucleotides read TGTGCCAGCAGCTTAGGAAACAGAGCCTACGAGCAGTACTTC.

This chain links TRBV7-2 with TRBJ1-1, with a tentative D call TRBD1 (5 bases). CDR1 SGHTA and CDR2 FQGNSA come from the germline V gene. The CDR3 covers 15 residues. Trimming stripped 5 bases from V and 0 bases from J, with 13 bases between. The CDR3 nucleotides read TGTGCCAGCAGCCCCACCCAGGGCATGAACACTGAAGCTTTCTTT. Translated: CASSPTQGMNTEAFF. The variable domain in full, with the rest retrieved from reference TRBV7-2 and TRBJ1-1, is GAGVSQSPSNKVTEKGKDVELRCDPISGHTALYWYRQSLGQGLEFLIYFQGNSAPDKSGLPSDRFSAERTGGSVSTLTIQRTQQEDSAVYLCASSPTQGMNTEAFFGQGTRLTVV.

This chain connects TRBV4-1 to TRBJ2-3, with D possibly being TRBD1 (6 bases). The CDR3 is made up of 18 amino acids. Germline V CDR1 and CDR2: MGHRA, YSYEKL. V lost 0 bases and J 6 bases, leaving 22 bases between the germline ends. The CDR3 reads CASSQDGDMTYLGDTQYF. The DNA of the CDR3 is TGCGCCAGCAGCCAAGATGGGGACATGACTTACTTGGGGGATACGCAGTATTTT.

This chain joins TRBV5-1 and TRBJ2-5; 9 bases align to TRBD2. Trimming removed 4 bases from V and 2 bases from J; junction bases left unmatched: 3. The CDR3 runs 14 residues. The germline V gene encodes CDR1 SGHRS and CDR2 YFSETQ. CDR3: CASSVTSGQETQYF. The CDR3 DNA reads as TGCGCCAGCAGCGTGACTAGCGGACAAGAGACCCAGTACTTC.

The CDR3 DNA follows: TGTGCCAGCAGCTTAGGGGACAGGCTAGCCAAAAACATTCAGTACTTC. As protein: CASSLGDRLAKNIQYF. The rearrangement joins TRBV7-2 to TRBJ2-4; 8 bases map to TRBD1. V lost 1 base and J lost 0; bases outside the gene matches: 2. The germline gives CDR1 SGHTA, CDR2 FQGNSA. The CDR3 length is 16 residues.

The genes are TRBV7-9 and TRBJ2-7; D may be TRBD2 (5 bases). Between the trimmed V and J ends, which lost 1 base and 5 bases, there was a span of 12 bases. The germline V gene encodes CDR1 SEHNR and CDR2 FQNEAQ (reference sequence). The CDR3 spans 14 residues. This CDR3 reads CASSLDGGSHEQYF. In nucleotides, the CDR3 is TGTGCCAGCAGCTTAGATGGAGGCAGCCACGAGCAGTACTTC.

The chain links TRBV7-3 to TRBJ1-2; D gene uncertain. The CDR3 consists of 13 residues. From germline, CDR1 is SGHTA and CDR2 FQGTGA. Between the trimmed V and J ends, which lost 3 bases and 2 bases, there was a span of 7 bases. In DNA, the CDR3 is TGTGCCAGCAGCTTGAGCCCCAACTATGGCTACACCTTC. Translated: CASSLSPNYGYTF. The full variable domain, its missing parts supplied by reference TRBV7-3 and TRBJ1-2, is GAGVSQTPSNKVTEKGKYVELRCDPISGHTALYWYRQSLGQGPEFLIYFQGTGAADDSGLPNDRFFAVRPEGSVSTLKIQRTERGDSAVYLCASSLSPNYGYTFGSGTRLTVV.

The rearrangement uses TRBV28 and TRBJ1-1; D perhaps matches TRBD1 (6 bases). Germline assignment: CDR1 MDHEN and CDR2 SYDVKM. This CDR3 spans 16 amino acids. Trimming removed 4 bases from V and 4 bases from J, with 19 bases in between. The CDR3 spells CASSSQGVSRGTEAFF. CDR3 sequence (DNA): TGTGCCAGCAGTTCCCAGGGAGTGTCCAGGGGCACTGAAGCTTTCTTT.

Only one count was recorded for this clone. This chain uses TRBV4-3 with TRBJ2-3; TRBD2 aligns across 10 bases. The V and J ends lost 1 base and 3 bases, in that order; junction bases with no gene match: 19. From germline, CDR1 is LGHNA and CDR2 YSLEER. The CDR3 covers 21 residues. DNA for the CDR3: TGCGCCAGCAGCCAAGGTGGGGACAGGATTAAAGCGGGGGGGTCTACAGATACGCAGTATTTT. Protein sequence: CASSQGGDRIKAGGSTDTQYF.

The V gene is TRBV5-1, the J gene TRBJ2-7, with no clear D. Germline values: CDR1 SGHRS, CDR2 YFSETQ. The CDR3 loop spans 15 amino acids. Trimming stripped 5 bases from V and 3 bases from J, with 18 bases between. The chain's CDR3 is CASRVVVGGYYEQYF. The CDR3 coding sequence is TGCGCCAGCAGGGTGGTGGTAGGCGGTTACTACGAGCAGTACTTC.

The rearrangement joins TRBV5-4 to TRBJ1-1; 11 bases line up with TRBD1. The V and J ends lost 1 base and 3 bases, in that order; junction bases with no gene match: 5. The CDR3 consists of 16 residues. Germline lookup yields CDR1 SGHNT and CDR2 YYREEE (reference sequence). Written as DNA, the CDR3 is TGTGCCAGCAGCTTGTTTGGGACAGGGGGGTACACTGAAGCTTTCTTT. Encoded protein: CASSLFGTGGYTEAFF.

This chain connects TRBV7-2 to TRBJ2-7; 8 positions agree with TRBD2. Trimming at V came to 2 bases and at J to 0 bases, leaving 3 bases not matched to a gene. The CDR3 extends over 15 amino acids. Germline V gene lookup returns CDR1 SGHTA and CDR2 FQGNSA. CDR3 bases: TGTGCCAGCAGCTTATCTAGCGGGCTCTCCTACGAGCAGTACTTC. It yields the protein CASSLSSGLSYEQYF.

The chain combines TRBV7-9 with TRBJ2-5; 7 positions match TRBD1. The length of the CDR3 is 17 residues. From germline, CDR1 is SEHNR and CDR2 FQNEAQ (reference sequence). With V trimmed by 0 bases and J by 2 bases, 9 bases remained unmatched. The CDR3: CASSLAPGQAKQETQYF. The DNA for the CDR3 is TGTGCCAGCAGCTTAGCGCCTGGACAGGCAAAACAAGAGACCCAGTACTTC. Supplemented by reference TRBV7-9 and TRBJ2-5, the full variable domain reads DTGVSQNPRHKITKRGQNVTFRCDPISEHNRLYWYRQTLGQGPEFLTYFQNEAQLEKSRLLSDRFSAERPKGSFSTLEIQRTEQGDSAMYLCASSLAPGQAKQETQYFGPGTRLLVL.

The chain carries TRBV7-2 and TRBJ1-1; possibly TRBD1 for D (6 bases). Germline lookup yields CDR1 SGHTA and CDR2 FQGNSA. The CDR3 covers 13 residues. V lost 4 bases to trimming and J lost 4 bases, with 10 bases between them. CDR3 amino acids: CASSSQGSTEAFF. The DNA of the CDR3 is TGTGCCAGCAGCTCACAGGGAAGCACTGAAGCTTTCTTT.

The rearrangement joins TRBV19 to TRBJ1-1, with 9 bases matching TRBD1. The CDR3 runs to 16 residues. Germline V gene sequence: CDR1 LNHDA, CDR2 SQIVND (reference sequence). V shed 3 bases and J 2 bases; nucleotides not matched to a gene: 7. Written as DNA, the CDR3 is TGTGCCAGTAGTATGCGGGACAGGGCCCGTAACACTGAAGCTTTCTTT. It translates to CASSMRDRARNTEAFF.

The chain carries TRBV6-6 and TRBJ2-7; maybe TRBD1 (6 bases). This CDR3 spans 12 amino acids. Trimming took off 7 bases at V and 3 bases at J, with 10 bases between the two ends. The germline CDR1 and CDR2 sequences are MNHNY and SVGAGI (reference sequence). CDR3 loop: CASISGDYEQYF. The CDR3 DNA reads as TGTGCCAGCATATCAGGGGACTACGAGCAGTACTTC.

The chain carries TRBV5-6 and TRBJ2-7; 7 nucleotides agree with TRBD2. In germline, CDR1 is SGHDT, CDR2 YYEEEE. The length of the CDR3 is 15 residues. Germline trimming cut 5 bases from V and 9 bases from J; bases unmatched to any gene: 17. The CDR3 coding sequence is TGTGCCAGCAGGGGTCGGCGGGAGCCCCCCAGAGGGCAGTACTTC. It codes for CASRGRREPPRGQYF.

This clone was counted a single time. The rearrangement uses TRBV19 and TRBJ2-2, with 8 bases fitting TRBD1. The V gene's germline CDR1 is LNHDA and CDR2 SQIVND (reference sequence). J lost 7 bases, V lost 3 bases, and 7 bases had no gene match. The CDR3 sequence is 15 residues long. This chain's CDR3 is CASSIRQGARGELFF. The CDR3 nucleotides read TGTGCCAGTAGTATCAGGCAGGGGGCGCGCGGGGAGCTGTTTTTT.

The chain joins TRBV6-4 to TRBJ1-6; D remains unclear. The CDR3 extends over 13 amino acids. CDR1 is MRHNA, CDR2 SNTAGT, per germline. Between the trimmed V and J ends, which lost 6 bases and 8 bases, there was a span of 11 bases. CDR3 residues: CASRRSGDSPLHF. CDR3 in DNA: TGTGCCAGCAGACGTAGTGGAGATTCACCCCTCCACTTT.